These T cell receptor beta chains were read from a single sample in a study of metastatic and nonmetastatic thyroid tumors. Through MiXCR, TCRdb re-clonotyped the PCR reads. Of approximately 13,000 clones listed, about a quarter are singletons. The sample was blood. The receptors shown here come from a female donor with papillary thyroid cancer or a benign thyroid nodule (not recorded which). Some clones in this sample may be carry-over from other donors' samples. Both conserved end residues are part of each CDR3. D genes are given only for firm matches. The listing skips clone size in some rows; elsewhere it reads once, few, many or a size class.

NA TRBJ1-5 NA TRBV15 CATSIYRGYGQPQHF TGTGCCACCAGCATATATCGGGGGTATGGTCAGCCCCAGCATTTT
TRBD1 TRBJ2-3 many TRBV19 CASSIGQGKADTQYF TGTGCCAGTAGTATAGGACAGGGGAAGGCAGATACGCAGTATTTT
NA TRBJ1-2 many TRBV11-2 CASSHLQGWHGYTF TGTGCCAGCAGCCATTTACAGGGATGGCATGGCTACACCTTC
TRBD2 TRBJ2-1 few TRBV19 CASSISGGPGNEQFF TGTGCCAGTAGTATAAGCGGGGGGCCCGGCAATGAGCAGTTCTTC
NA TRBJ2-5 many TRBV20-1 CSARGRTAEETQYF TGCAGTGCTAGAGGTCGAACAGCGGAAGAGACCCAGTACTTC
NA TRBJ1-1 few TRBV2 CASRVGFKGTEAFF TGTGCCAGCAGAGTGGGGTTTAAAGGCACTGAAGCTTTCTTT
TRBD2 TRBJ2-3 NA TRBV18 CASSGTSGSPDAQYF TGTGCCAGCTCCGGGACTAGCGGGAGTCCAGATGCGCAGTATTTT
NA TRBJ1-5 many TRBV7-9 CASSFAIGSSNQPQHF TGTGCCAGCAGCTTTGCTATCGGCAGTAGCAATCAGCCCCAGCATTTT
TRBD1 TRBJ1-6 medium-sized TRBV28 CASRAGQGVYNSPLHF TGTGCCAGCCGGGCGGGACAGGGGGTTTACAATTCACCCCTCCACTTT
NA TRBJ2-7 NA TRBV20-1 CSASVRSEQYF TGCAGTGCTAGTGTACGGTCCGAGCAGTACTTC
TRBD2 TRBJ2-1 many TRBV20-1 CSATPSGATYNEQFF TGCAGTGCTACCCCTAGCGGGGCAACCTACAATGAGCAGTTCTTC
TRBD2 TRBJ2-1 many TRBV4-1 CASSHGWTSGGEQFF TGCGCCAGCAGCCATGGCTGGACTAGCGGCGGTGAGCAGTTCTTC
TRBD2 TRBJ2-5 medium-sized TRBV28 CASSLLAGDLQETQYF TGTGCCAGCAGTTTACTAGCGGGGGATCTCCAAGAGACCCAGTACTTC